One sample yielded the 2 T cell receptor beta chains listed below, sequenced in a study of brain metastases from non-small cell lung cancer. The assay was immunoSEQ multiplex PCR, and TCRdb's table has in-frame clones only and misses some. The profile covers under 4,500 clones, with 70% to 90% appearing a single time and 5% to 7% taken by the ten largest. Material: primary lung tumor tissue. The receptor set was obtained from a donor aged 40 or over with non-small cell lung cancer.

CDR3 sequence reads: CASSPSWTGELFF. Here the CDR3 DNA reads TGTGCCAGCAGCCCTAGCTGGACCGGGGAGCTGTTTTTT. The chain recombines TRBV9 with TRBJ2-2; tentative D call: TRBD2 (5 bases). The length of the CDR3 is 13 residues. The V end lost 4 bases, the J end lost 5 bases, and 9 bases lay between the germline ends. Germline CDR1 and CDR2: SGDLS and YYNGEE. Full variable domain (rest looked up from reference TRBV9 and TRBJ2-2): DSGVTQTPKHLITATGQRVTLRCSPRSGDLSVYWYQQSLDQGLQFLIQYYNGEERAKGNILERFSAQQFPDLHSELNLSSLELGDSALYFCASSPSWTGELFFGEGSRLTVL.

The CDR3 loop is CASSFPQAEAFF. For the CDR3, the DNA is TGTGCCAGCAGTTTCCCCCAAGCTGAAGCTTTCTTT. The chain recombines TRBV12-3 or TRBV12-4 with TRBJ1-1, with unresolved D. The CDR3 is 12 amino acids. Trimming removed 3 bases at V and 6 bases at J, with 8 bases between.